The 25 T cell receptor beta chains presented below share a single source sample, sequenced in a study of control samples from healthy donors and cancer patients. Assay: immunoSEQ multiplex PCR; the TCRdb copy retains only in-frame clones and omits some. Seen here are some 70,000 clones, more than 80% observed once, and the top ten hold around 14%. The sample comprised blood. Source of these receptors: a man in his 60s in good health.

The rearrangement joins TRBV2 to TRBJ1-2; the D is unclear. Germline-derived CDR1 and CDR2 are SNHLY and FYNNEI. CDR3 size: 12 residues. Trimming shortened V by 8 bases and J by 4 bases, and 11 bases separated the two germline ends. This chain's CDR3 is CASAAGTYGYTF. In DNA form, the CDR3 reads TGTGCCAGCGCGGCAGGAACCTATGGCTACACCTTC. The full variable domain, its missing parts supplied by reference TRBV2 and TRBJ1-2, is EPEVTQTPSHQVTQMGQEVILRCVPISNHLYFYWYRQILGQKVEFLVSFYNNEISEKSEIFDDQFSVERPDGSNFTLKIRSTKLEDSAMYFCASAAGTYGYTFGSGTRLTVV.

This clone was counted a few times. The genes are TRBV2 and TRBJ1-5; D is unclear. V lost 7 bases to trimming and J lost 4 bases, with 17 bases between them. The CDR3 is 15 residues long. The V gene's germline CDR1 is SNHLY and CDR2 FYNNEI. DNA of the CDR3: TGTGCCAGCACCGAAAGGGAAACCCTAAATCAGCCCCAGCATTTT. This gives the protein CASTERETLNQPQHF.

V is TRBV24-1 and J is TRBJ2-2, with TRBD2 matching over 10 bases. The V segment lost 5 bases and the J segment 2 bases; nucleotides outside the gene matches: 4. CDR1 is KGHDR, CDR2 SFDVKD, per germline. The CDR3 loop spans 16 amino acids. CDR3 bases: TGTGCCACCAGTGGAGTAGCGGGAGGCAACACCGGGGAGCTGTTTTTT. This encodes CATSGVAGGNTGELFF.

The chain joins TRBV27 to TRBJ2-2; 8 bases are shared with TRBD2. Trimming removed 3 bases from V and 7 bases from J; junction bases left unmatched: 7. Per germline, CDR1 MNHEY and CDR2 SMNVEV (reference sequence). CDR3 length equals 15 residues. Here the CDR3 reads CASSFQRGRSGELFF. CDR3 bases: TGTGCCAGCAGTTTTCAGCGGGGGCGGAGCGGGGAGCTGTTTTTT.

The CDR3 coding sequence is TGTGCCAGCCTGACCGGGAGCGGGAGTTACGAGCAGTACTTC. Amino acid sequence: CASLTGSGSYEQYF. The chain combines TRBV2 with TRBJ2-7; TRBD2 matches 8 bases. This CDR3 is built from 14 residues. J was trimmed by 4 bases and V by 8 bases; bases with no gene match: 10. The germline CDR1 and CDR2 sequences are SNHLY and FYNNEI.

This rearrangement joins TRBV27 to TRBJ2-3; 10 bases align to TRBD1. This CDR3 is built from 16 residues. V dropped 2 bases and J dropped 4; count of bases not matched to a gene: 6. Germline V gene data show CDR1 as MNHEY and CDR2 as SMNVEV (reference sequence). The CDR3 sequence is CASSLGGQGVSDTQYF. CDR3 coding DNA: TGTGCCAGCAGTTTAGGAGGACAGGGGGTTTCAGATACGCAGTATTTT.

The genes are TRBV6-6 and TRBJ1-5; 7 bases are a match to TRBD1. Germline V gene lookup returns CDR1 MNHNY and CDR2 SVGAGI (reference sequence). With 7 bases clipped from V and 0 bases from J, the junction kept 3 bases outside the gene matches. The CDR3 runs to 14 residues. CDR3 sequence: CASIPGGSNQPQHF. CDR3 in DNA: TGTGCCAGCATTCCAGGGGGTAGCAATCAGCCCCAGCATTTT.

This clone was detected once. The V and J genes are TRBV18 and TRBJ2-2; TRBD1 matches 7 bases. The CDR3 spans 13 residues. Per germline, CDR1 KGHSH and CDR2 LQKENI. V was pared by 4 bases and J by 5 bases, with 1 base of the junction left unmatched. CDR3 amino acids: CASSRGQTGELFF. CDR3 nucleotide sequence: TGTGCCAGCTCACGGGGACAGACCGGGGAGCTGTTTTTT.

This clone was counted a few times. The V call is TRBV11-2, the J call TRBJ2-7, with 7 bases fitting TRBD2. After removal of 6 bases from V and 6 bases from J, the junction contained 11 bases not matched to a gene. Germline assignment: CDR1 SGHAT and CDR2 FQNNGV. CDR3 length equals 14 residues. The CDR3 DNA is TGTGCCAGCAGACTTATAAGCGGGAACGGCGAGCAGTACTTC. Translated: CASRLISGNGEQYF.

The chain uses TRBV3-1 (or the pseudogene TRBV3-2) and TRBJ1-2; D gene unclear. The V gene's germline CDR1 is LGHDT and CDR2 YNNKEL (reference sequence). The CDR3 sequence is 14 residues long. V was clipped by 2 bases and J by 3 bases, with 10 bases between them. The CDR3 loop is CASSQSFGDYGYTF. CDR3 DNA sequence: TGTGCCAGCAGCCAAAGTTTTGGGGACTATGGCTACACCTTC.

V gene TRBV5-1 combines with J gene TRBJ2-1; the D is unclear. Germline V CDR1 and CDR2: SGHRS, YFSETQ. Trimming pared 5 bases from V and 2 bases from J, leaving 11 bases between. The CDR3 has 14 residues. The CDR3 region is CASRKGFTYNEQFF. The DNA for the CDR3 is TGCGCCAGCAGAAAGGGCTTCACCTACAATGAGCAGTTCTTC.

The V and J genes are TRBV3-1 (or the pseudogene TRBV3-2) and TRBJ2-2, with D possibly being TRBD1 (6 bases). CDR3 length equals 15 residues. Germline V gene lookup returns CDR1 LGHDT and CDR2 YNNKEL (reference sequence). Trimming removed 4 bases from V and 8 bases from J, with 17 bases in between. The CDR3 DNA is TGTGCCAGCAGCCCCCCGGGTACAGGGCGGGGGGAGCTGTTTTTT. Protein product: CASSPPGTGRGELFF.

The chain recombines TRBV5-1 with TRBJ2-1, with 14 positions matching TRBD2. With V trimmed by 4 bases and J by 2 bases, 11 bases remained unmatched. Germline V gives CDR1 SGHRS, CDR2 YFSETQ. CDR3 length: 19 amino acids. The CDR3: CASSPLGTSGRGPYNEQFF. CDR3 in DNA: TGCGCCAGCAGCCCCCTAGGGACTAGCGGGAGAGGACCCTACAATGAGCAGTTCTTC.

The CDR3 protein is CASSSGTSGRAGRPYNEQFF. As DNA, the CDR3 is TGTGCCAGCAGCTCGGGGACTAGCGGGAGGGCCGGTCGCCCCTACAATGAGCAGTTCTTC. The chain has TRBV11-3 and TRBJ2-1, with TRBD2 matching 16 bases. This CDR3 has 20 residues. The junction had 11 bases not matched to a gene; V was cut back by 4 bases and J by 2 bases. Germline V gene lookup returns CDR1 SGHNT and CDR2 YENEEA.

The chain uses TRBV20-1 and TRBJ1-5; no clear D. In germline, CDR1 is DFQATT, CDR2 SNEGSKA (reference sequence). There are 13 residues in the CDR3. The V end was cut by 3 bases, the J end by 7 bases, with 13 bases between. CDR3: CSASWQPYQPQHF. The DNA of the CDR3 is TGCAGTGCTAGTTGGCAGCCCTACCAGCCCCAGCATTTT.

The rearrangement links TRBV23-1 to TRBJ1-5; 7 nucleotides align to TRBD1. TRBV23-1 is flagged as an ORF with uncertain function. The CDR3 runs to 15 residues. Germline trimming cut 2 bases from V and 7 bases from J; bases unmatched to any gene: 8. The CDR3 nucleotides are TGCGCCAGCAGTCAAACCGACAGGGATAAGCAGCCCCAGCATTTT. Residues: CASSQTDRDKQPQHF.

This clone was picked up one time. V and J are TRBV15 and TRBJ2-4; no clear D. The germline V gene encodes CDR1 LNHNV and CDR2 YYDKDF (reference sequence). V was trimmed by 3 bases and J by 0 bases, leaving 12 bases between them. The CDR3 is made up of 16 amino acids. CDR3 sequence: CATSSQRGLAKNIQYF. The CDR3 coding sequence is TGTGCCACCAGCAGTCAACGTGGGCTAGCCAAAAACATTCAGTACTTC.

The chain has TRBV20-1 and TRBJ2-1; 8 nucleotides align to TRBD2. V gave up 3 bases and J gave up 6 bases; unmatched junction bases: 7. The CDR3 loop spans 14 amino acids. Germline assignment: CDR1 DFQATT and CDR2 SNEGSKA (reference sequence). The CDR3 DNA is TGCAGTGCTAGTCGGACTAGCTTTTTCAATGAGCAGTTCTTC. Its protein is CSASRTSFFNEQFF.

The rearrangement links TRBV3-1 (or the pseudogene TRBV3-2) to TRBJ2-3; TRBD2 matches at 10 bases. Germline V gene sequence: CDR1 LGHDT, CDR2 YNNKEL (reference sequence). After removal of 0 bases from V and 7 bases from J, the junction contained 10 bases not matched to a gene. The CDR3 has 17 amino acids. CDR3 nucleotide sequence: TGTGCCAGCAGCCAAGATGGGTTCCTAGCGGGAGTCAATACGCAGTATTTT. Its translation: CASSQDGFLAGVNTQYF.

Turning to this clone: A junction end diverges from the germline sequence, so it may reflect a read error. The chain combines TRBV12-3 or TRBV12-4 with TRBJ1-2; D call uncertain. The CDR3 loop spans 12 amino acids. The CDR3 bases are TGTGCCAGCAGTCGTCAAAACAGCGTCCGTGCCTTC. It is translated as CASSRQNSVRAF.

The chain carries TRBV3-1 (or the pseudogene TRBV3-2) and TRBJ1-2, with 7 bases aligning to TRBD1. Germline CDR1 LGHDT, CDR2 YNNKEL (reference sequence). The CDR3 loop spans 15 amino acids. V lost 7 bases, J lost 0 bases, and 8 bases stayed unmatched. The CDR3, as DNA: TGTGCCAGCACCAAGGGGGCTGGGGCTAACTATGGCTACACCTTC. This sequence encodes CASTKGAGANYGYTF.

This clone is categorized as medium-sized. CDR3 nucleotides: TGCGCCAGCAGCCAAGGACTAGTTTTAGACGAGCAGTACTTC. As protein: CASSQGLVLDEQYF. V usage is TRBV5-1 and J usage is TRBJ2-7, with 7 bases that match TRBD2. Unmatched junction bases numbered 9, after V lost 4 bases and J lost 5 bases. Germline V gene lookup returns CDR1 SGHRS and CDR2 YFSETQ. This CDR3 has 14 residues.

J is TRBJ2-1 and V is TRBV5-1; TRBD1 is a possible D gene (6 bases). V gave up 7 bases and J gave up 6 bases, with 17 bases separating them. Germline CDR1 is SGHRS and CDR2 is YFSETQ. CDR3 length: 14 amino acids. CDR3 DNA: TGCGCCAGCGGGGACACCAGGGGTAGCAATGAGCAGTTCTTC. The encoded protein is CASGDTRGSNEQFF. Full variable domain (rest looked up from reference TRBV5-1 and TRBJ2-1): KAGVTQTPRYLIKTRGQQVTLSCSPISGHRSVSWYQQTPGQGLQFLFEYFSETQRNKGNFPGRFSGRQFSNSRSEMNVSTLELGDSALYLCASGDTRGSNEQFFGPGTRLTVL.

The chain recombines TRBV6-2 or TRBV6-3 with TRBJ1-6; D remains ambiguous. The CDR3 is 13 residues long. V was shortened by 4 bases and J by 7 bases, with 8 bases between the two germline ends. Germline CDR1 and CDR2: MNHEY and SVGEGT. This CDR3 is CASSSPGNSPLHF. CDR3 bases: TGTGCCAGCAGTTCTCCGGGGAATTCACCCCTCCACTTT.

V is TRBV3-1 (or the pseudogene TRBV3-2) and J is TRBJ2-7; D is unresolved. The CDR3 has 11 residues. Germline-derived CDR1 and CDR2 are LGHDT and YNNKEL (reference sequence). Deletions cut 1 base from V and 7 bases from J, with 5 bases between. CDR3 loop: CASSQVKEQYF. The CDR3 DNA reads TGTGCCAGCAGCCAAGTAAAAGAGCAGTACTTC.